The clone carrying this TCR beta chain turned up a few times. This sample is drawn from a study of human T cells and chemical hapten exposure. Time point described: pre-sensitization, week 0. Described treatment: therapeutic diphenylcyclopropenone sensitization with weekly scalp DPC. From whole blood left unfractionated, total RNA was extracted. The study drew its donors from alopecia patients who were 18 to 70 years old and suitable for DPC. The V gene's germline CDR1 is SGHRS and CDR2 YFSETQ. The V gene lost 0 bases and the J gene lost 4 bases, with 18 bases spanning the gap. CDR3 length: 17 residues. One entry per CDR3 protein results from TCRdb running MiXCR on the RACE reads. This table has about 50,000 distinct CDR3 sequences, approximately 9.6% appearing once.

The rearrangement links TRBV5-1 to TRBJ2-3; D may be TRBD1 (6 bases). The clonotype originates from a woman younger than 45 with alopecia areata. Some clones in this sample may be carry-over from other donors' samples. The source was whole blood, collected in connection with sensitization to the hapten diphenylcyclopropenone (DPC). Here the CDR3 reads CASSLVETIRGADTQYF. The CDR3 DNA sequence: TGCGCCAGCAGCTTGGTGGAGACGATCAGGGGTGCAGATACGCAGTATTTT.